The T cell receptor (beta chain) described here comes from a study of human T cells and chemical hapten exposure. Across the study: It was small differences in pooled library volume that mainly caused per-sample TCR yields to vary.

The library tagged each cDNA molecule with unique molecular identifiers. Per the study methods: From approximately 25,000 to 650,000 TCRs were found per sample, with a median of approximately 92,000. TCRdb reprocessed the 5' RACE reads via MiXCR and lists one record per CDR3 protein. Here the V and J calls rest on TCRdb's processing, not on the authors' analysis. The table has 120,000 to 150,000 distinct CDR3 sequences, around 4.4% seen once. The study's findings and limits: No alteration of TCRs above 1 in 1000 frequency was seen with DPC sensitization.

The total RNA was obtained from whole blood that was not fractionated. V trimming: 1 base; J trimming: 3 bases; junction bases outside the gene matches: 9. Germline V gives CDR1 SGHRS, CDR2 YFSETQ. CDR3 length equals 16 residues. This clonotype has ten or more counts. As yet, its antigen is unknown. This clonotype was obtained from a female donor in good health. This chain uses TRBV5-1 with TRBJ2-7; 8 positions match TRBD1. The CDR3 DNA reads TGCGCCAGCAGCTTGTTTTCAGGGGGCGCAAACTACGAGCAGTACTTC. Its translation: CASSLFSGGANYEQYF.